These 6 T cell receptor beta chains were all obtained from the same sample, sequenced in a study of T cell responses to AZD1222 COVID-19 vaccine. Profiling relied on immunoSEQ multiplex PCR, and the TCRdb table lists in-frame clones only, not all of them. The table has 100,000 to 150,000 clones, 84% seen once. Sequencing used peripheral blood, obtained 28 days after the second AZD1222 dose. Receptors originate from an adult who received the AZD1222 COVID-19 vaccine.

This chain connects TRBV28 to TRBJ1-2; 7 bases are shared with TRBD1. The J segment lost 8 bases and the V segment lost 5 bases, leaving 8 bases of the junction unmatched. Per the germline V gene, CDR1 is MDHEN and CDR2 is SYDVKM. The CDR3 contains 13 residues. CDR3 nucleotides: TGTGCCAGCAGTACGACAGGGTTGCAGGGCTACACCTTC. Encoded protein: CASSTTGLQGYTF.

This chain uses TRBV5-6 with TRBJ2-1; perhaps TRBD2 as D (6 bases). Looked up from germline, CDR1 is SGHDT and CDR2 is YYEEEE. The CDR3 consists of 19 residues. Trimming cost V 4 bases and J 2 bases, with 25 bases left between them. The CDR3 is CASSPTPRDFRRPYNEQFF. The CDR3, as DNA: TGTGCCAGCAGCCCTACCCCCAGGGACTTTCGACGGCCCTACAATGAGCAGTTCTTC.

This clone was seen a single time. The chain joins TRBV10-3 to TRBJ1-1, with D possibly being TRBD1 (5 bases). Germline values: CDR1 ENHRY, CDR2 SYGVKD. The CDR3 is 15 amino acids. V lost 2 bases and J 1 base, leaving 11 bases between the germline ends. The CDR3 sequence is CAISEQFGGNTEAFF. In DNA form, the CDR3 reads TGTGCCATCAGTGAGCAATTTGGGGGGAACACTGAAGCTTTCTTT.

The chain joins TRBV2 to TRBJ2-1; weak D call: TRBD1 (5 bases). The CDR3 runs to 14 residues. Deletions cut 3 bases from V and 5 bases from J, with 11 bases between. In germline, CDR1 is SNHLY, CDR2 FYNNEI. CDR3 in amino acids: CASSDEQDHNEQFF. The DNA for the CDR3 is TGTGCCAGCAGTGACGAACAGGACCACAATGAGCAGTTCTTC.

This chain links TRBV6-5 with TRBJ2-7; D might be TRBD1 (6 bases). Germline V lookup: CDR1 MNHEY, CDR2 SVGAGI. The CDR3 contains 13 residues. V was clipped by 1 base and J by 8 bases, with 12 bases between them. CDR3 in amino acids: CASSYLTGYKQYF. CDR3 nucleotide sequence: TGTGCCAGCAGTTACTTGACAGGTTACAAGCAGTACTTC.

As concerns this clone: Additional DNA sequences in this sample encode the identical CDR3. J is TRBJ1-1 and V is TRBV18; perhaps TRBD1 as D (5 bases). Germline values: CDR1 KGHSH, CDR2 LQKENI. V was pared by 3 bases and J by 2 bases, with 10 bases between. There are 14 residues in the CDR3. CDR3 coding DNA: TGTGCCAGCTCACCGTTAAGGGGAAACACTGAAGCTTTCTTT. Amino acids: CASSPLRGNTEAFF.